The following is a TCR beta chain sequence with its context. Its antigen is currently unknown. TCRdb independently ran MiXCR on the reads; one entry per CDR3 protein. The sample includes around 740,000 distinct CDR3 sequences, about 40% seen only once; the top ten take 2.5% to 3%. The V and J ends lost 11 bases and 0 bases respectively, with 16 bases between them. The CDR3 totals 14 residues. In germline, CDR1 is SEHNR, CDR2 FQNEAQ (reference sequence). The sample belongs to a study of T cell repertoires in cytomegalovirus infection. Study as a whole: Evidence of both CMV infection and a matching HLA type came from public TCR beta signatures. Overall study findings and caveats: Dominating the ex vivo response were HLA-C-restricted CMV-specific TCR beta clonotypes.

This TCR came from a human donor in good health (CMV status not recorded). Some clones in this sample may be carry-over from other donors' samples. The rearrangement links TRBV7-9 to TRBJ1-1; tentative D call: TRBD1 (5 bases). Sequencing input: PBMCs. The CDR3 bases are TGTGCCCCAGGGCCGGCGAACTTGAACACTGAAGCTTTCTTT. As protein: CAPGPANLNTEAFF.